A single T cell receptor (beta chain) is shown here with its context. What it recognizes is unknown. Using its own MiXCR run on the 5' RACE reads, TCRdb lists one record per CDR3 protein. The sample has some 54,000 distinct CDR3 sequences; around 11% are singletons. These data come from a study of neurological immune-mediated disorders. General study results and limits: HTLV-1-associated myelopathy showed the most TCR clonal expansion; multiple sclerosis the least, below healthy controls.

Time point: longitudinal time-point 1 (baseline). Unsorted libraries used 2 million PBMCs kept at -80 degrees C. Trimming took off 3 bases at V and 3 bases at J, with 6 bases between the two ends. Germline V CDR1 and CDR2: LNHDA, SQIVND (reference sequence). There are 13 residues in the CDR3. The TCR originated in a male donor with HTLV-1-associated myelopathy (HAM/TSP). The sample comprised PBMCs. V usage is TRBV19 and J usage is TRBJ1-5, with D uncertain. CDR3 in DNA: TGTGCCAGTAGTATTGTCTTCAATCAGCCCCAGCATTTT. Protein sequence: CASSIVFNQPQHF.